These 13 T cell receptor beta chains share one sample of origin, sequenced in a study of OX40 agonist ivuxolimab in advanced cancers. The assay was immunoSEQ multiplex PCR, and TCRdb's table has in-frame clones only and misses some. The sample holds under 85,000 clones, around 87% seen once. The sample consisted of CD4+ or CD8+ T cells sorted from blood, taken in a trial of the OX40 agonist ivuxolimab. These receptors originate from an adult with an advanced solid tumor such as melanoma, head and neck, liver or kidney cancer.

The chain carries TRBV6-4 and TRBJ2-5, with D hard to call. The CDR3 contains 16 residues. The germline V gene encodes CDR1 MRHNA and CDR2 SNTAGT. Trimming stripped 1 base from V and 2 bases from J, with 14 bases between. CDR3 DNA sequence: TGTGCCAGCAGTGACTATGGGTCGGTTAGACAAGAGACCCAGTACTTC. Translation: CASSDYGSVRQETQYF.

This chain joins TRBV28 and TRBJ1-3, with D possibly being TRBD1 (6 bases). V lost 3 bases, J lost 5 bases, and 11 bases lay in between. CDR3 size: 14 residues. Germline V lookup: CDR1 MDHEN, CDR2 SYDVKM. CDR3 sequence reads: CASSLRQGRNTIYF. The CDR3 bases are TGTGCCAGCAGTTTGCGGCAGGGGAGAAACACCATATATTTT.

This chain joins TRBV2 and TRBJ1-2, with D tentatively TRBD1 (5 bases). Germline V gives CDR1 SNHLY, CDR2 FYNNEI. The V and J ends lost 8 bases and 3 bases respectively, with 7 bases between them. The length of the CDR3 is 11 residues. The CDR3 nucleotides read TGTGCCAGCGTCAGGGACTATGGCTACACCTTC. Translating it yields CASVRDYGYTF.

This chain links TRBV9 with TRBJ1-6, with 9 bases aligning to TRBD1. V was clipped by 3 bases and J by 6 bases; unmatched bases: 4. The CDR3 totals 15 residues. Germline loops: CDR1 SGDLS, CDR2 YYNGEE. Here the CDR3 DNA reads TGTGCCAGCAGCGCCCGGGACAGGGCTAATTCACCCCTCCACTTT. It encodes CASSARDRANSPLHF.

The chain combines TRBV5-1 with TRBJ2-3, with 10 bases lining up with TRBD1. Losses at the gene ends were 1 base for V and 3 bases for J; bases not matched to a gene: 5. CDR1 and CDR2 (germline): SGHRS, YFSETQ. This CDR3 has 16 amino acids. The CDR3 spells CASSLFDRGRTDTQYF. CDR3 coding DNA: TGCGCCAGCAGCTTGTTTGACAGGGGGCGGACAGATACGCAGTATTTT.

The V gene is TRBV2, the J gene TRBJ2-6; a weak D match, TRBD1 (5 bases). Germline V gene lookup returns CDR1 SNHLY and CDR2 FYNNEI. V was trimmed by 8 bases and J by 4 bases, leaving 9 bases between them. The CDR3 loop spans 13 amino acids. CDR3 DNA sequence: TGTGCCAGCTCAGGGAACGGGGCCAACGTCCTGACTTTC. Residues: CASSGNGANVLTF.

The CDR3 region has the DNA TGTGCCAGCAGCTCCGGGACTTTCCCTGCCGATACGCAGTATTTT. It translates to CASSSGTFPADTQYF. This sequence joins TRBV7-3 and TRBJ2-3; maybe TRBD2 (6 bases). V gave up 4 bases and J gave up 6 bases, with 17 bases separating them. CDR1 is SGHTA, CDR2 FQGTGA, per germline. This CDR3 contains 15 residues. The variable domain in full, with the rest retrieved from reference TRBV7-3 and TRBJ2-3, is GAGVSQTPSNKVTEKGKYVELRCDPISGHTALYWYRQSLGQGPEFLIYFQGTGAADDSGLPNDRFFAVRPEGSVSTLKIQRTERGDSAVYLCASSSGTFPADTQYFGPGTRLTVL.

Here the CDR3 DNA reads TGCGCCAGCAGCTTGGCAAGGGGAGACCATGGCTACACCTTC. Its protein is CASSLARGDHGYTF. The chain carries TRBV5-1 and TRBJ1-2, with a tentative D call TRBD1 (5 bases). The length of the CDR3 is 14 residues. Per germline, CDR1 SGHRS and CDR2 YFSETQ. Trimming pared 0 bases from V and 6 bases from J, leaving 12 bases between.

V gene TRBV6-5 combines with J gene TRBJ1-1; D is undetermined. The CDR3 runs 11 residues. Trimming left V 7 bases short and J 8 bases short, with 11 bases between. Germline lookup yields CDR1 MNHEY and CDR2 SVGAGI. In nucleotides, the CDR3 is TGTGCCAGCACCTGGGCCCTAGAAGCTTTCTTT. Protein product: CASTWALEAFF.

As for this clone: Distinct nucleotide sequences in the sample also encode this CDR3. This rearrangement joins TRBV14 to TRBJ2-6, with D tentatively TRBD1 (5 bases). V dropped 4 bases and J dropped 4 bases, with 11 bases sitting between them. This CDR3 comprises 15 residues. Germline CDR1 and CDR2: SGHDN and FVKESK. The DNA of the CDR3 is TGTGCCAGCAGCCCGCTTAGGGGCGGGGCCAACGTCCTGACTTTC. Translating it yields CASSPLRGGANVLTF.

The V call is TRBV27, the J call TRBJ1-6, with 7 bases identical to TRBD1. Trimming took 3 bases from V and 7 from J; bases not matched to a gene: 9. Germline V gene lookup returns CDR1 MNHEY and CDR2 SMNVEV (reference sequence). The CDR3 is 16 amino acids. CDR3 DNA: TGTGCCAGCAGTTTTAAAGGGGGCGGAATAAATTCACCCCTCCACTTT. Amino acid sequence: CASSFKGGGINSPLHF.

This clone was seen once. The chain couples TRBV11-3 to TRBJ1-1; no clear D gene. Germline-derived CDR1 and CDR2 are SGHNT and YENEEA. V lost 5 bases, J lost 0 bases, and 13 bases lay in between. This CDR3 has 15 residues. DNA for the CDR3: TGTGCCAGCAGCGTCAACAGCAAAATGAACACTGAAGCTTTCTTT. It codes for CASSVNSKMNTEAFF.

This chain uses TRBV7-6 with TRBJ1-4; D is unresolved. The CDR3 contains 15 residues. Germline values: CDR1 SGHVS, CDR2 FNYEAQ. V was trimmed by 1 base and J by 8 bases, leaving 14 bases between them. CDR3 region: CASSLGPSPGEKLFF. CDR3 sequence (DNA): TGTGCCAGCAGCTTAGGACCTAGCCCCGGAGAAAAACTGTTTTTT.